This T cell receptor beta chain was documented in a study of cytomegalovirus exposure and HLA in healthy donors. The study, taken as a whole, reports: Earlier analysis yielded a pattern in which most TCR beta V segments were productive about 90% or about 30% of the time.

60 Vbeta and 13 Jbeta primers were used in PCR. Data came from immunoSEQ multiplex PCR; TCRdb stores just in-frame clones and leaves some out. The repertoire includes approximately 160,000 clones, approximately 80% of them detected once, and roughly 7.3% sits in the top ten. V shed 3 bases and J 4 bases; nucleotides not matched to a gene: 5. The CDR3 consists of 14 residues. Germline-derived CDR1 and CDR2 are MNHEY and SMNVEV (reference sequence). Comments on this clone: What it binds is unknown.

The chain links TRBV27 to TRBJ1-2; 7 bases are a match to TRBD1. Sequencing was carried out using PBMCs. This receptor was obtained from a male donor in good health and CMV-seropositive. The CDR3 DNA follows: TGTGCCAGCAGTTTTTCAGGGGGTGGCTATGGCTACACCTTC. Translating it yields CASSFSGGGYGYTF.